This T cell receptor beta chain appears in the sequencing data of a study of blood T cell repertoires in COVID-19. Study-wide context: COVID-19 samples from acute and convalescent phases originated in the United States, Italy and Spain. Sources were T cells, B-cell-depleted T cells, or PBMCs; the material itself was cDNA or gDNA.

Trimming took off 5 bases at V and 4 bases at J, with 18 bases between the two ends. CDR1 and CDR2 (germline): SGHVT, SQSDAQ. This CDR3 region has 17 residues. How the authors handled the data: From reference gene primer amplification, estimates of nucleated cell counts were derived. TCRdb keeps only in-frame clones here, not all; method: immunoSEQ multiplex PCR. The V and J calls and clone size come from that table; D and trimming were worked out from the DNA. The repertoire holds roughly 170,000 clones, with 75% to 80% as singletons. This clone turned up a few times. This sequence was found in a woman between 65 and 79 years old with acute or convalescent COVID-19. The chain joins TRBV7-4 to TRBJ1-6; D is possibly TRBD1 (5 bases). The specimen was peripheral blood. The CDR3 nucleotides read TGTGCCAGCAGCCCAGAGGAGGGGAGTGGGTATAATTCACCCCTCCACTTT. It yields the protein CASSPEEGSGYNSPLHF.